This entry lists 3 T cell receptor beta chains sequenced from one sample in a study of T-cell memory formation after mild COVID-19. One entry per CDR3 protein, called by TCRdb with MiXCR from the 5' RACE reads. This sample has roughly 150,000 distinct CDR3 sequences, with 11% to 15% found just once. Sequencing was done on a sample of PBMCs or a T cell subset sorted from them (not recorded which). These receptors all come from an adult woman who had mild COVID-19 (a few samples of this study predate the infection). Cell type and time point are not known.

This clonotype has a handful of counts. The gene calls are TRBV5-1 and TRBJ2-3; TRBD2 matches at 12 bases. J was trimmed by 4 bases and V by 1 base; bases with no gene match: 4. Germline CDR1 is SGHRS and CDR2 is YFSETQ. The CDR3 sequence is 16 residues long. For the CDR3, the DNA is TGCGCCAGCAGCTTGAGGACTAGCGGGAACTCAGATACGCAGTATTTT. This encodes CASSLRTSGNSDTQYF. Complete variable domain (other parts from reference TRBV5-1 and TRBJ2-3): KAGVTQTPRYLIKTRGQQVTLSCSPISGHRSVSWYQQTPGQGLQFLFEYFSETQRNKGNFPGRFSGRQFSNSRSEMNVSTLELGDSALYLCASSLRTSGNSDTQYFGPGTRLTVL.

This clonotype was detected only a few times. The chain joins TRBV12-3 or TRBV12-4 to TRBJ1-3; no clear D gene. The length of the CDR3 is 14 residues. V was cut by 6 bases and J by 4 bases, with 13 bases left in between. The CDR3 sequence is CASSYPGRGNTIYF. The CDR3 bases are TGTGCCAGCAGCTACCCGGGGAGAGGAAACACCATATATTTT.

This clonotype was seen a handful of times. CDR3: CASSLVLAGVVGYEQYF. CDR3 bases: TGTGCCAGCAGCTTAGTACTAGCGGGAGTAGTGGGTTACGAGCAGTACTTC. The rearrangement joins TRBV7-6 to TRBJ2-7; 11 bases align to TRBD2. V lost 1 base to trimming and J lost 4 bases; unmatched junction nucleotides: 9. The CDR3 runs to 17 residues. Germline V gives CDR1 SGHVS, CDR2 FNYEAQ.